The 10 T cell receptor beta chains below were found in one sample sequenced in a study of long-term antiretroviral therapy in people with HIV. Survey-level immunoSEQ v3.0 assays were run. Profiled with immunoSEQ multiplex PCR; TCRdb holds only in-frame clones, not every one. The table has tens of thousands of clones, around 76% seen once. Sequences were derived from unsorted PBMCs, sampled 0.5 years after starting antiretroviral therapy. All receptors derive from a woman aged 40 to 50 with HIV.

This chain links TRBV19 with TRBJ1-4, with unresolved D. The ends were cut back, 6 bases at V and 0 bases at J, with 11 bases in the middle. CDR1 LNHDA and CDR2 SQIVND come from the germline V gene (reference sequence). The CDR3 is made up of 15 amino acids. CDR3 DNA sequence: TGTGCCAGTAGCATACCCTATACAACTAATGAAAAACTGTTTTTT. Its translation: CASSIPYTTNEKLFF.

CDR3 DNA sequence: TGTGCCAGTTCCGGGACAGTCTACAATGAGCAGTTCTTC. This codes for CASSGTVYNEQFF. The V call is TRBV19, the J call TRBJ2-1, with 7 nucleotides matching TRBD1. CDR3 length: 13 residues. The V and J ends lost 8 bases and 3 bases, in that order; junction bases with no gene match: 4. CDR1 is LNHDA and CDR2 is SQIVND in the germline V gene (reference sequence). The whole variable domain, filled in from reference TRBV19 and TRBJ2-1, reads DGGITQSPKYLFRKEGQNVTLSCEQNLNHDAMYWYRQDPGQGLRLIYYSQIVNDFQKGDIAEGYSVSREKKESFPLTVTSAQKNPTAFYLCASSGTVYNEQFFGPGTRLTVL.

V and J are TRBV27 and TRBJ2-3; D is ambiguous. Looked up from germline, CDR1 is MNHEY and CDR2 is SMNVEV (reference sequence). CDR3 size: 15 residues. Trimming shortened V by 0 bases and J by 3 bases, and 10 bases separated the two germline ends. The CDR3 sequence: CASSLSAIPTDTQYF. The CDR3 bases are TGTGCCAGCAGTTTATCGGCGATCCCAACAGATACGCAGTATTTT.

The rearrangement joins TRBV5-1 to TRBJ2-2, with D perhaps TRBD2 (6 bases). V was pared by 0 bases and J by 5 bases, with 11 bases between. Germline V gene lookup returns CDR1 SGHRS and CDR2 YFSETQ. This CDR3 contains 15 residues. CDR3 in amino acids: CASSLVGGKTGELFF. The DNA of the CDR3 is TGCGCCAGCAGCTTGGTTGGGGGGAAAACCGGGGAGCTGTTTTTT.

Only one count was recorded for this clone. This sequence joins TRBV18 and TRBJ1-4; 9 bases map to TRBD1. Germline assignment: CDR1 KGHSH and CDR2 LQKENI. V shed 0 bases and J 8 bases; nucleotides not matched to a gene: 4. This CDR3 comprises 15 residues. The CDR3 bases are TGTGCCAGCTCACCACCGTGGGACAGGGAGGAAAAACTGTTTTTT. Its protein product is CASSPPWDREEKLFF.

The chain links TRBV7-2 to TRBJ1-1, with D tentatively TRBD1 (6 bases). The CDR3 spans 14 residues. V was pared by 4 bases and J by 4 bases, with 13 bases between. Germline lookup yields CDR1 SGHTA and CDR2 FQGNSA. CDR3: CASSSTGSRTEAFF. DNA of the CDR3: TGTGCCAGCAGCTCCACAGGGTCCCGCACTGAAGCTTTCTTT.

CDR3: CASSLRGEVQPQHF. For the CDR3, the DNA is TGTGCCAGTAGTCTCAGGGGCGAAGTTCAGCCCCAGCATTTT. The chain is built from TRBV19 and TRBJ1-5; possible D gene TRBD1, 6 bases. In germline, CDR1 is LNHDA, CDR2 SQIVND (reference sequence). The CDR3 runs to 14 residues. The V end was cut by 5 bases, the J end by 6 bases, with 14 bases between.

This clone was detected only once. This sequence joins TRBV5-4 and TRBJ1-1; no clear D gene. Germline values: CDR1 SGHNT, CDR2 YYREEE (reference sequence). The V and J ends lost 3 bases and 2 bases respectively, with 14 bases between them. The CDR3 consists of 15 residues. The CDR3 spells CASSSPQRSNTEAFF. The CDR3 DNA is TGTGCCAGCAGCTCACCACAGAGATCCAACACTGAAGCTTTCTTT.

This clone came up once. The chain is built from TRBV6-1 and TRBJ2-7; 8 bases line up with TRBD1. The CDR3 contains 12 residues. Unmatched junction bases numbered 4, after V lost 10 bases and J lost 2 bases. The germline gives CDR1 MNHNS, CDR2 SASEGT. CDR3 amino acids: CATRQGPYEQYF. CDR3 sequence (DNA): TGTGCCACCCGACAGGGGCCCTACGAGCAGTACTTC.

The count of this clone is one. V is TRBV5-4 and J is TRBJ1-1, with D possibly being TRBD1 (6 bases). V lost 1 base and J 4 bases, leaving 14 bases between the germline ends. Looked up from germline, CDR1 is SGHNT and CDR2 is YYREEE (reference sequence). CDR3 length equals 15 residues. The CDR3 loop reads CASSLNNRVGTEAFF. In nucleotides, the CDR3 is TGTGCCAGCAGCTTGAACAACAGGGTAGGCACTGAAGCTTTCTTT.